Sequencing of this T cell receptor beta chain was carried out in a study of shared clonotypes between healthy human individuals. About the research overall: Three plates were used per donor for CD4 naive, three for CD4 memory, two for CD8 naive and one for CD8 memory.

Per the germline V gene, CDR1 is MDHEN and CDR2 is SYDVKM. Trimming took 1 base from V and 2 from J, leaving 8 bases between them. This CDR3 spans 14 amino acids. Regarding the study as a whole: The authors sampled blood alone, and tissue repertoires likely differ.

About this clone: No antigen is known for it.

Deep-level running was used for the assay. Generated by immunoSEQ multiplex PCR, the TCRdb table keeps only in-frame clones and is missing some. The repertoire holds about 610,000 clones, with approximately 97% as singletons. All donors were Caucasian adults living in Nashville, Tennessee. The receptor was isolated from a woman aged 30 to 39 in good health. This rearrangement joins TRBV28 to TRBJ1-2, with a weak D call TRBD1 (5 bases). Sequencing used naive CD4+ T cells sorted from blood. Described subset: CD45RA+ positively selected. CDR3 residues: CASSLYRQNYGYTF. The DNA for the CDR3 is TGTGCCAGCAGTTTATATAGACAGAACTATGGCTACACCTTC.